The rows below give T cell receptor beta chains drawn from one sample of a study of CD8+ T cells in alopecia areata. Using immunoSEQ multiplex PCR, the repertoire was profiled, and TCRdb retains in-frame clones only, with some absent. Here the sample spans over 120,000 clones, roughly 64% being singletons. The source material was CD4+ T cells sorted from blood, sampled at week 0. The receptors were sampled from a human donor with alopecia areata. Both conserved end residues are part of each CDR3. The order of the fields is D gene, V gene, clone size, J gene, CDR3 protein, CDR3 DNA. The D gene is left open where the match is weak. Where a row states a size, it is once, few, many or the class of an expanded clone; other rows omit it.

d_call: NA; v_call: TRBV4-3; clone_size: few; j_call: TRBJ2-7; cdr3_aa: CASSQGQMIGKQYF; cdr3_nt: TGCGCCAGCAGCCAAGGACAGATGATTGGGAAGCAGTACTTC
d_call: NA; v_call: TRBV5-1; clone_size: NA; j_call: TRBJ1-1; cdr3_aa: CASSFDRRITEAFF; cdr3_nt: TGCGCCAGCAGCTTTGACAGGCGAATCACTGAAGCTTTCTTT
d_call: TRBD1; v_call: TRBV5-6; clone_size: NA; j_call: TRBJ2-2; cdr3_aa: CASSFQGATGELFF; cdr3_nt: TGTGCCAGCAGCTTCCAGGGGGCGACCGGGGAGCTGTTTTTT
d_call: NA; v_call: TRBV5-4; clone_size: NA; j_call: TRBJ1-1; cdr3_aa: CASSQALTGGTEAFF; cdr3_nt: TGTGCCAGCAGCCAAGCCTTGACGGGCGGCACTGAAGCTTTCTTT
d_call: NA; v_call: TRBV13; clone_size: NA; j_call: TRBJ2-5; cdr3_aa: CASSLGVETQYF; cdr3_nt: TGTGCCAGCAGCTTGGGCGTGGAGACCCAGTACTTC
d_call: NA; v_call: TRBV29-1; clone_size: few; j_call: TRBJ1-1; cdr3_aa: CSVENGNTEAFF; cdr3_nt: TGCAGCGTTGAAAACGGGAACACTGAAGCTTTCTTT
d_call: NA; v_call: TRBV27; clone_size: NA; j_call: TRBJ2-5; cdr3_aa: CASSLLGGQLETQYF; cdr3_nt: TGTGCCAGCAGTTTATTGGGGGGACAATTGGAGACCCAGTACTTC
d_call: NA; v_call: TRBV9; clone_size: NA; j_call: TRBJ1-6; cdr3_aa: CASSVVGGWSPLHF; cdr3_nt: TGTGCCAGCAGCGTAGTAGGGGGTTGGTCACCCCTCCACTTT
d_call: TRBD1; v_call: TRBV9; clone_size: NA; j_call: TRBJ1-1; cdr3_aa: CASSVGVTGGNMNTEAFF; cdr3_nt: TGTGCCAGCAGCGTAGGCGTAACAGGGGGCAACATGAACACTGAAGCTTTCTTT
d_call: TRBD1; v_call: TRBV7-2; clone_size: NA; j_call: TRBJ2-7; cdr3_aa: CASSPNRGSYEQYF; cdr3_nt: TGTGCCAGCAGCCCGAACAGGGGGAGTTACGAGCAGTACTTC